A single sample is the source of the 4 T cell receptor beta chains below, sequenced in a study of shared clonotypes between healthy human individuals. Produced via immunoSEQ multiplex PCR; TCRdb's table is partial and in-frame only. The sample includes 600,000 to 750,000 clones, 55% to 80% seen only once; the top ten take approximately 1.7%. The specimen was memory CD4+ T cells sorted from blood. Subset defined: CD45RA-negative fraction. These receptors were taken from a woman younger than 45 in good health.

The rearrangement links TRBV7-9 to TRBJ1-1; the D gene is possibly TRBD1 (6 bases). The germline CDR1 and CDR2 sequences are SEHNR and FQNEAQ (reference sequence). This CDR3 comprises 14 residues. V was trimmed by 2 bases and J by 4 bases, leaving 11 bases between them. CDR3 coding DNA: TGTGCCAGCAGCTTATTACAGGGTGTCACTGAAGCTTTCTTT. The encoded protein is CASSLLQGVTEAFF.

This clone showed up just once. The CDR3 loop is CASGRGRNIQYF. The DNA of the CDR3 is TGTGCCAGCGGACGGGGCCGAAACATTCAGTACTTC. V gene TRBV6-5 combines with J gene TRBJ2-4; D tentatively fits TRBD1 or TRBD2 (5 bases each). CDR1 is MNHEY, CDR2 SVGAGI, per germline. The CDR3 extends over 12 amino acids. V lost 8 bases to trimming and J lost 6 bases, with 11 bases between them.

This clone was seen a handful of times. This rearrangement joins TRBV7-7 to TRBJ2-1; 11 bases are shared with TRBD2. This CDR3 comprises 17 residues. CDR1 and CDR2 from the germline V gene are SSHAT and FNYEAQ (reference sequence). V gave up 5 bases and J gave up 5 bases; unmatched junction bases: 11. The CDR3 bases are TGTGCCAGCAGCCCGCGCCTAGCGGGAGGAAGTAACAATGAGCAGTTCTTC. It yields the protein CASSPRLAGGSNNEQFF. The full variable domain, completed using reference TRBV7-7 and TRBJ2-1, is GAGVSQSPRYKVTKRGQDVTLRCDPISSHATLYWYQQALGQGPEFLTYFNYEAQPDKSGLPSDRFSAERPEGSISTLTIQRTEQRDSAMYRCASSPRLAGGSNNEQFFGPGTRLTVL.

The chain has TRBV7-2 and TRBJ2-7; D may correspond to TRBD1 or TRBD2 (5 bases each). There are 15 residues in the CDR3. Germline-derived CDR1 and CDR2 are SGHTA and FQGNSA. The V end lost 2 bases, the J end lost 7 bases, and 18 bases lay between the germline ends. DNA of the CDR3: TGTGCCAGCAGCTTATTGACAGCCTCCACGGGGGAGCAGTACTTC. This encodes CASSLLTASTGEQYF.